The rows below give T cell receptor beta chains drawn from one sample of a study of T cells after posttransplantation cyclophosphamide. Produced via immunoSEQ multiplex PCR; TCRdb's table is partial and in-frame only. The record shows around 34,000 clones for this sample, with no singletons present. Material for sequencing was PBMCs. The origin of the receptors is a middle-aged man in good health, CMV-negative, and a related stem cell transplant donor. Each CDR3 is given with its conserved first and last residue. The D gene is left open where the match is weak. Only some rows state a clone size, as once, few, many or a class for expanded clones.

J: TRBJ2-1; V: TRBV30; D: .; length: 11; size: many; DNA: TGTGCCTGGTACTCCTACAATGAGCAGTTCTTC; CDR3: CAWYSYNEQFF
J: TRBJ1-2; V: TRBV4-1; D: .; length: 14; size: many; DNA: TGCGCCAGCAGCATCGTGAGAACTGTCTATGGCTACACCTTC; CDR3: CASSIVRTVYGYTF
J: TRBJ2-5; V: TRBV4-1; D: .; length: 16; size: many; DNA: TGCGCCAGCAGCCAAGGAATCCTAGCGACTCAAGAGACCCAGTACTTC; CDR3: CASSQGILATQETQYF
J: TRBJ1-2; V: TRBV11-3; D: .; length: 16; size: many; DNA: TGTGCCAGCAGCCTGGGGATGCAGGGGACCTTCTATGGCTACACCTTC; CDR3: CASSLGMQGTFYGYTF
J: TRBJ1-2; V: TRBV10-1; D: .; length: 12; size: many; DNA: TGCGCCATCCCTGAAGGGGGCTATGGCTACACCTTC; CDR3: CAIPEGGYGYTF
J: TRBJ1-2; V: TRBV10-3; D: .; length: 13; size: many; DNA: TGTGCCACCTCCTCCGGGGCTAACTATGGCTACACCTTC; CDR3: CATSSGANYGYTF
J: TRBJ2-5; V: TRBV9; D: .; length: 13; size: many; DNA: TGTGCCAGCAGCGTAGGTCCGCAAGAGACCCAGTACTTC; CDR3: CASSVGPQETQYF
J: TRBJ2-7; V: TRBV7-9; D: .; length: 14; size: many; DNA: TGTGCCAGCAGCTTGGGTATACAGGGTCTCGAGCAGTACTTC; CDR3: CASSLGIQGLEQYF
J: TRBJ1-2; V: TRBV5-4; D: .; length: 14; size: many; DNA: TGTGCCACGAACAGGAAAATGGCTAACTATGGCTACACCTTC; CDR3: CATNRKMANYGYTF
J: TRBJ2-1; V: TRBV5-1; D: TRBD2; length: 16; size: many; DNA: TGCGCCAGCAGCCCCTTACTAGCGGGGGATGACAATGAGCAGTTCTTC; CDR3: CASSPLLAGDDNEQFF
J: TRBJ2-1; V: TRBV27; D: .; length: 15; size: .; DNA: TGTGCCAGCAGTCCTCAGATTTCTCCCTACAATGAGCAGTTCTTC; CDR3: CASSPQISPYNEQFF
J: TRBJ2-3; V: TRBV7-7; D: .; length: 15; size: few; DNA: TGTGCCAGCAGCCCCCAGGGCGGCCCAACAGATACGCAGTATTTT; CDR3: CASSPQGGPTDTQYF
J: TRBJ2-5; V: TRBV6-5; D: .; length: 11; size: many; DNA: TGTGCCAGCAGCTCAACTAACTCACAGTACTTC; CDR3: CASSSTNSQYF
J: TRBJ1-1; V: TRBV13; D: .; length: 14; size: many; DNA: TGTGCCAGCAGCCACAGGTCGGAGAACACTGAAGCTTTCTTT; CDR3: CASSHRSENTEAFF
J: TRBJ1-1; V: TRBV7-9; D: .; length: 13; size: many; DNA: TGTGCCAGCAGCTCGAACACGGGCACTGAAGCTTTCTTT; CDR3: CASSSNTGTEAFF
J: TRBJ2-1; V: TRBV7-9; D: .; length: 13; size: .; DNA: TGTGCCAGCAGCTTCCCGGGAGTTGGTGAGCAGTTCTTC; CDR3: CASSFPGVGEQFF
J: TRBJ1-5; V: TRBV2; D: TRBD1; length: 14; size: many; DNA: TGTGCCAGCAGAGGGGGACAGTTCAATCAGCCCCAGCATTTT; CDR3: CASRGGQFNQPQHF
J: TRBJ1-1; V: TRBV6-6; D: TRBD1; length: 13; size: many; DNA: TGTGCCTCCGGACAGGGAGTCGGAACTGAAGCTTTCTTT; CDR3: CASGQGVGTEAFF
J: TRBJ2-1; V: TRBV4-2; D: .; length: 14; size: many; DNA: TGTGCCAGCAGCCGGGGGGGGCAGGGCAATGAGCAGTTCTTC; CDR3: CASSRGGQGNEQFF